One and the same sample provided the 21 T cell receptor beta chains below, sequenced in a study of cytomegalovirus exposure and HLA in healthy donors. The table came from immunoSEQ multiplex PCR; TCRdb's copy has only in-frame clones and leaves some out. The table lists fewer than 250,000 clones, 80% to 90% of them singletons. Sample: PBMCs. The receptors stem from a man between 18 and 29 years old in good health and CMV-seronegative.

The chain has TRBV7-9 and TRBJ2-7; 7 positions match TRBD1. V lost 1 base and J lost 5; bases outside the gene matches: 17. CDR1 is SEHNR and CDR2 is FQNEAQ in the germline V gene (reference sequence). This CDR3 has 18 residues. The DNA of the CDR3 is TGTGCCAGCAGCTTAGTGAAGGGGGCGGTTTCCCATAACAACGAGCAGTACTTC. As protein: CASSLVKGAVSHNNEQYF. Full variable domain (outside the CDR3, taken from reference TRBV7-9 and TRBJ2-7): DTGVSQNPRHKITKRGQNVTFRCDPISEHNRLYWYRQTLGQGPEFLTYFQNEAQLEKSRLLSDRFSAERPKGSFSTLEIQRTEQGDSAMYLCASSLVKGAVSHNNEQYFGPGTRLTVT.

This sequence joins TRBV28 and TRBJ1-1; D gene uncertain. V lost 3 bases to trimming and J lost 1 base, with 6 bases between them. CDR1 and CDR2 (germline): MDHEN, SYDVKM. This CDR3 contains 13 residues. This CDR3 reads CASSLARNTEAFF. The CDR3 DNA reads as TGTGCCAGCAGTTTGGCCAGGAACACTGAAGCTTTCTTT.

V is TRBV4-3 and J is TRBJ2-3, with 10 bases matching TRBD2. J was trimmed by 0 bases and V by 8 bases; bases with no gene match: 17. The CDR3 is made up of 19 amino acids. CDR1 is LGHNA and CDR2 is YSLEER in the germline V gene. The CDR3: CASSGDLTSGDTSTDTQYF. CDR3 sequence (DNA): TGCGCCAGCTCGGGCGACCTAACTAGCGGGGACACTAGCACAGATACGCAGTATTTT.

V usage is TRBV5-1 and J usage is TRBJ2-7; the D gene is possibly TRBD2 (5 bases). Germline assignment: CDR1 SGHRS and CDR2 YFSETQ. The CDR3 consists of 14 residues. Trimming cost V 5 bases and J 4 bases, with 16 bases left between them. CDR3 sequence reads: CASSRFGEVYEQYF. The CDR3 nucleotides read TGCGCCAGCAGTAGATTCGGGGAAGTGTACGAGCAGTACTTC. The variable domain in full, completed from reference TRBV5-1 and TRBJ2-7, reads KAGVTQTPRYLIKTRGQQVTLSCSPISGHRSVSWYQQTPGQGLQFLFEYFSETQRNKGNFPGRFSGRQFSNSRSEMNVSTLELGDSALYLCASSRFGEVYEQYFGPGTRLTVT.

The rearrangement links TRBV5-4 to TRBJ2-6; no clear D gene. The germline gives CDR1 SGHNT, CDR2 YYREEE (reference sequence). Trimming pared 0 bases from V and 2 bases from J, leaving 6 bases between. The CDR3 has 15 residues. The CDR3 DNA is TGTGCCAGCAGCTTGGGTTCTCCTGGGGCCAACGTCCTGACTTTC. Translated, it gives CASSLGSPGANVLTF.

The CDR3 spells CASSQAPGEPQHF. As DNA, the CDR3 is TGCGCCAGCAGCCAAGCTCCCGGTGAGCCCCAGCATTTT. The rearrangement links TRBV4-3 to TRBJ1-5; D is unclear. The CDR3 extends over 13 amino acids. CDR1 is LGHNA, CDR2 YSLEER, per germline. Trimming left V 1 base short and J 8 bases short, with 9 bases between.

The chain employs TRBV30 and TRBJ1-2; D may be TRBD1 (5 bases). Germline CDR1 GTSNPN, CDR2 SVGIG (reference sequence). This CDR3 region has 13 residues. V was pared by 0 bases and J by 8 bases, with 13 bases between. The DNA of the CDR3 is TGTGCCTGGAGTGTACTGGGGGGATCGGGCTACACCTTC. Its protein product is CAWSVLGGSGYTF.

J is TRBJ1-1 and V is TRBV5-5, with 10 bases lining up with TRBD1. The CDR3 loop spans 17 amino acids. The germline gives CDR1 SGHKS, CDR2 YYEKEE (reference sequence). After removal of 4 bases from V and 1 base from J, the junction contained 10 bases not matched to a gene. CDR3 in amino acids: CASSPTWDRGWNTEAFF. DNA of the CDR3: TGTGCCAGCAGCCCGACCTGGGACAGGGGTTGGAACACTGAAGCTTTCTTT.

Here the CDR3 DNA reads TGTGCCAGCAGTTTCGGGACTAGCGGGGACAATGAGCAGTTCTTC. Protein: CASSFGTSGDNEQFF. V gene TRBV28 combines with J gene TRBJ2-1; 13 nucleotides match TRBD2. The V gene's germline CDR1 is MDHEN and CDR2 SYDVKM. CDR3 length equals 15 residues. Germline trimming cut 3 bases from V and 5 bases from J; bases unmatched to any gene: 1.

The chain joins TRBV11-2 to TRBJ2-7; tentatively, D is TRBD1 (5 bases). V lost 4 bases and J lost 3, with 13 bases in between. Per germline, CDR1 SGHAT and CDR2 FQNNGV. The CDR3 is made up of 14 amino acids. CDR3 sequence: CASSSVTRVYEQYF. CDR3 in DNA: TGTGCCAGCAGCTCCGTCACCAGGGTCTACGAGCAGTACTTC.

CDR3 bases: TGTGCCAGCATGGGCCAGTACAACTACGAGCAGTACTTC. Residues: CASMGQYNYEQYF. The V gene is TRBV2, the J gene TRBJ2-7; D gene unclear. Germline V gene lookup returns CDR1 SNHLY and CDR2 FYNNEI. The germline V and J ends were trimmed by 7 bases and 3 bases, with 13 bases remaining between them. The CDR3 has 13 residues.

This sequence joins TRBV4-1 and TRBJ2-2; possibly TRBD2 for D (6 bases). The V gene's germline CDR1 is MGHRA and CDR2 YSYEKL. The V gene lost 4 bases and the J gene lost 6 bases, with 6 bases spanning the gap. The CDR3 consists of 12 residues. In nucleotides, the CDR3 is TGCGCCAGCAGCCCGGGGGCCGGGGAGCTGTTTTTT. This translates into CASSPGAGELFF.

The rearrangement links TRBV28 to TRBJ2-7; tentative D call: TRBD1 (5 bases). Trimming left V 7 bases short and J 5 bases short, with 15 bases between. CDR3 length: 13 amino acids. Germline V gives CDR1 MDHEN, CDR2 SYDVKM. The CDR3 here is CASNTGSMHEQYF. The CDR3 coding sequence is TGTGCCAGCAACACAGGTTCAATGCACGAGCAGTACTTC.

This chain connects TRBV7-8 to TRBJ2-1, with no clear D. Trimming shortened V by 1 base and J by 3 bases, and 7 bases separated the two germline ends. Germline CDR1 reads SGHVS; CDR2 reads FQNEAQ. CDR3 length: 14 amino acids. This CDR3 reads CASSLGGFYNEQFF. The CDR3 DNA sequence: TGTGCCAGCAGCTTAGGTGGCTTCTACAATGAGCAGTTCTTC.

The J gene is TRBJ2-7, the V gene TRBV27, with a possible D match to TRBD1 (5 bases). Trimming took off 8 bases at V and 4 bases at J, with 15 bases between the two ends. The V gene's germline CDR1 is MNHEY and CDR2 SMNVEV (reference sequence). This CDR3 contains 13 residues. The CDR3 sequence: CASATSRGYEQYF. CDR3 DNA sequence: TGTGCCAGCGCAACTTCAAGGGGTTACGAGCAGTACTTC.

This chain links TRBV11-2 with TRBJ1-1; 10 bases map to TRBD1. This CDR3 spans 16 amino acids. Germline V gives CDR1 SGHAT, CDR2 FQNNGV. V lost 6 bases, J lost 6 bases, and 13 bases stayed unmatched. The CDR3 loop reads CASRRPGQGLRSEAFF. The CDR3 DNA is TGTGCCAGCAGGAGACCGGGACAGGGGCTGCGGTCTGAAGCTTTCTTT.

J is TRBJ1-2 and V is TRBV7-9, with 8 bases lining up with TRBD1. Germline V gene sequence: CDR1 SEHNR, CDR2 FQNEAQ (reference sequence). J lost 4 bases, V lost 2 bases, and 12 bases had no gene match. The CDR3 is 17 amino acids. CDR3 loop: CASSLFSGQGASYGYTF. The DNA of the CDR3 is TGTGCCAGCAGCTTATTTTCCGGGCAGGGGGCGTCCTATGGCTACACCTTC.

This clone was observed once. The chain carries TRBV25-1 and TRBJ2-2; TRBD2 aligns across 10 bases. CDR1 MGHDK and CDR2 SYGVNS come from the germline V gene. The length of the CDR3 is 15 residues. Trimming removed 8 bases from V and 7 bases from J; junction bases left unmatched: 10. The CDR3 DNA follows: TGTGCCAGCGCGGGACTAGCGTGGAAAGGCGGGGAGCTGTTTTTT. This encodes CASAGLAWKGGELFF.

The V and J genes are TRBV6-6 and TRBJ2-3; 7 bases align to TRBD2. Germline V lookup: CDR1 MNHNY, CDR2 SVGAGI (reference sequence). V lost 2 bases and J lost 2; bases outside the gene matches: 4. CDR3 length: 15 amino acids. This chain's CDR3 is CASSYSGEFTDTQYF. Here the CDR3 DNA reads TGTGCCAGCAGTTACAGCGGGGAGTTCACAGATACGCAGTATTTT.

The DNA for the CDR3 is TGCGCCAGCAGCACCGGACAAGCTAATTCACCCCTCCACTTT. Translation: CASSTGQANSPLHF. This chain links TRBV5-1 with TRBJ1-6, with a weak D call TRBD1 (5 bases). Per germline, CDR1 SGHRS and CDR2 YFSETQ. This CDR3 contains 14 residues. V lost 4 bases, J lost 6 bases, and 11 bases lay in between.

CDR3: CASSSLAGGLGTGELFF. CDR3 nucleotides: TGTGCCAGCAGTTCACTAGCGGGGGGGCTGGGCACCGGGGAGCTGTTTTTT. V gene TRBV27 combines with J gene TRBJ2-2; TRBD2 matches at 13 bases. The CDR3 has 17 residues. The germline gives CDR1 MNHEY, CDR2 SMNVEV (reference sequence). V lost 4 bases and J lost 4; bases outside the gene matches: 6.